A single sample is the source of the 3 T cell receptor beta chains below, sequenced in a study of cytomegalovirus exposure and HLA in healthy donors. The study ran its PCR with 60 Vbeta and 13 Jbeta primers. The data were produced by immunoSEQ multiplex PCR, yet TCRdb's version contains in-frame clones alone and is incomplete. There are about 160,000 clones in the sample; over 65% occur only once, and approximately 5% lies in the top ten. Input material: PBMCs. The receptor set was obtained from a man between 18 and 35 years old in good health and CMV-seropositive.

The CDR3 DNA reads TGTGCCAGTAATACAGGGGCCACCACCACTGAAGCTTTCTTT. Protein sequence: CASNTGATTTEAFF. This chain uses TRBV19 with TRBJ1-1, with 7 bases identical to TRBD1. Per the germline V gene, CDR1 is LNHDA and CDR2 is SQIVND (reference sequence). Germline trimming cut 7 bases from V and 4 bases from J; bases unmatched to any gene: 9. There are 14 residues in the CDR3.

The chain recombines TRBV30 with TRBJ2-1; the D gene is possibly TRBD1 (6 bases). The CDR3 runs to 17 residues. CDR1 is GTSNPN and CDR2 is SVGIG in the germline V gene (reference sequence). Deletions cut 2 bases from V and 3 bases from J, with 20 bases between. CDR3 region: CAWSQGSAGVVYNEQFF. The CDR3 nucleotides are TGTGCCTGGAGTCAGGGATCGGCAGGGGTCGTCTACAATGAGCAGTTCTTC.

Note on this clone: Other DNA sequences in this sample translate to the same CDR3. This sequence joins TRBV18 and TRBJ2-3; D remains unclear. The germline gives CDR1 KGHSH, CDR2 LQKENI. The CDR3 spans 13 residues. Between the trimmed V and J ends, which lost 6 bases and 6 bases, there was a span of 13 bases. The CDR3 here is CASSPNPGDTQYF. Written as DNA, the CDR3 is TGTGCCAGCTCCCCCAACCCCGGGGATACGCAGTATTTT. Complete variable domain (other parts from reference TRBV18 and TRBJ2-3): NAGVMQNPRHLVRRRGQEARLRCSPMKGHSHVYWYRQLPEEGLKFMVYLQKENIIDESGMPKERFSAEFPKEGPSILRIQQVVRGDSAAYFCASSPNPGDTQYFGPGTRLTVL.